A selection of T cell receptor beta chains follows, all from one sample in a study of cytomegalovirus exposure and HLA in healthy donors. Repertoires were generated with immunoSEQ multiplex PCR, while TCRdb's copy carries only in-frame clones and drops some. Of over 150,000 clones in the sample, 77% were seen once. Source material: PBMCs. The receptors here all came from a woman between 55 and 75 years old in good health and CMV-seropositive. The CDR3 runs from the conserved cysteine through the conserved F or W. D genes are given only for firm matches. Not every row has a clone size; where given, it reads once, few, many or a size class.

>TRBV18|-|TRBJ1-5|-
CASSPGRDQPQHF
TGTGCCAGCTCCCCGGGTCGCGACCAGCCCCAGCATTTT
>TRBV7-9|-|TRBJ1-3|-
CASSLDWTFSGNTIYF
TGTGCCAGCAGCTTGGACTGGACCTTCTCTGGAAACACCATATATTTT
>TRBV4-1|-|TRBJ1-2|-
CASSQVSGYGYTF
TGCGCCAGCAGCCAAGTTTCGGGATATGGCTACACCTTC
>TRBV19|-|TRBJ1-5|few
CASTPQALNQPQHF
TGTGCCAGTACCCCCCAGGCTCTCAATCAGCCCCAGCATTTT
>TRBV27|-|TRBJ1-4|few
CASSLFGLTNEKLFF
TGTGCCAGCAGTTTATTCGGGTTAACTAATGAAAAACTGTTTTTT
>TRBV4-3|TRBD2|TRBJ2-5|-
CATAAGWRGGQETQYF
TGCGCCACCGCAGCCGGCTGGCGGGGGGGTCAAGAGACCCAGTACTTC
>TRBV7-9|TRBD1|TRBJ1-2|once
CASSGGQGDYGYTF
TGTGCCAGCAGCGGGGGACAGGGCGACTATGGCTACACCTTC
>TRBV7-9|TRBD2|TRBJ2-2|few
CASSTSGRAATGELFF
TGTGCCAGCAGCACCAGCGGGAGGGCCGCGACCGGGGAGCTGTTTTTT
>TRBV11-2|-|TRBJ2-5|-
CASSLGPTQETQYF
TGTGCCAGCAGCTTGGGGCCGACTCAAGAGACCCAGTACTTC
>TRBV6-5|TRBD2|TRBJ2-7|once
CASSPGGGEQYF
TGTGCCAGCAGCCCGGGGGGGGGCGAGCAGTACTTC
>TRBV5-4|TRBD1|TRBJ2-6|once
CASSFPGTGVIILTF
TGTGCCAGCAGCTTCCCTGGGACAGGGGTAATCATCCTGACTTTC
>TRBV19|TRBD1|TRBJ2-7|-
CASSIGTGSSYEQYF
TGTGCCAGTAGTATTGGGACAGGATCTTCCTACGAGCAGTACTTC
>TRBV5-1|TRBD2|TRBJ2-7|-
CASSSGTSSSEQYF
TGCGCCAGCAGCTCCGGGACTAGTTCGTCCGAGCAGTACTTC
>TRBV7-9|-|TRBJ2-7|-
CASRSGRSEQYF
TGTGCCAGCAGATCAGGGCGTTCCGAGCAGTACTTC
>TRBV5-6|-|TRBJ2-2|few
CASSLVSGDTGELFF
TGTGCCAGCAGCTTGGTGTCAGGGGACACCGGGGAGCTGTTTTTT
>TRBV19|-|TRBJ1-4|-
CASSIRFDRPKGGKLFF
TGTGCCAGTAGTATCCGATTTGACAGGCCAAAAGGGGGAAAACTGTTTTTT
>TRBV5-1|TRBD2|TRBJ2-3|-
CASAPAGGSTDTQYF
TGCGCCAGCGCCCCAGCGGGAGGGAGCACAGATACGCAGTATTTT
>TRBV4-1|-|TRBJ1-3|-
CASSQTTVNTIYF
TGCGCCAGCAGCCAGACGACAGTAAACACCATATATTTT
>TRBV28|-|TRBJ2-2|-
CASSRSGANTGELFF
TGTGCCAGCAGTCGTTCGGGGGCGAACACCGGGGAGCTGTTTTTT
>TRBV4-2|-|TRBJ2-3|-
CASSQEVRGDTQYF
TGTGCCAGCAGCCAAGAAGTTCGGGGAGATACGCAGTATTTT
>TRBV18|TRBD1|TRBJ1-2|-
CASSFGQGDYGYTF
TGTGCCAGCTCATTCGGACAGGGCGACTATGGCTACACCTTC
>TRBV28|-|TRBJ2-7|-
CASSFWDISYEQYF
TGTGCCAGCAGTTTTTGGGACATCTCCTACGAGCAGTACTTC
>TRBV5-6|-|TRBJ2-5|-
CASSLGLAGQETQYF
TGTGCCAGCAGCTTGGGGTTGGCGGGGCAAGAGACCCAGTACTTC
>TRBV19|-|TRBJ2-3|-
CASSIPTGDTQYF
TGTGCCAGTAGTATCCCGACAGGAGATACGCAGTATTTT
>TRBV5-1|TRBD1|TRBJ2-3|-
CARDRDRLTDTQYF
TGCGCCAGAGACAGGGACAGACTCACAGATACGCAGTATTTT
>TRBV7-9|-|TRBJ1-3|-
CASSPPWGERSGNTIYF
TGTGCCAGCAGCCCCCCTTGGGGGGAGAGGTCTGGAAACACCATATATTTT
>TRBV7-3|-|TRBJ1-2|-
CASSSFVYGYTF
TGTGCCAGCAGCTCCTTCGTCTATGGCTACACCTTC
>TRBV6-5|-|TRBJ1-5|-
CASSYEYSNQPQHF
TGTGCCAGCAGTTACGAGTATAGCAATCAGCCCCAGCATTTT
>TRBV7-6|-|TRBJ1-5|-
CASSPSGNQPQHF
TGTGCCAGCAGCCCTTCCGGGAATCAGCCCCAGCATTTT
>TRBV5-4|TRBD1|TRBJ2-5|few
CASSRGQGNEETQYF
TGTGCCAGCAGCCGGGGACAGGGGAACGAGGAGACCCAGTACTTC
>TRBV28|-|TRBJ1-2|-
CASSLSDTAFRVYGYTF
TGTGCCAGCAGTTTATCGGATACAGCGTTCAGGGTCTATGGCTACACCTTC